The 5 T cell receptor beta chains reported below all come from one sample, sequenced in a study of Ad26.COV2.S vaccination and SARS-CoV-2 variants. Generated by immunoSEQ multiplex PCR, the TCRdb table keeps only in-frame clones and is missing some. The sample records hundreds of thousands of clones, around nine tenths being singletons. The treatment is: about 20 received Ad26.COV2.S at low or high dose, single or two shots; several received placebo; per-sample allocation not given. The study sampled participants on day 63 after the first vaccine or placebo injection. The sequenced sample was peripheral blood, obtained in a trial of Ad26.COV2.S vaccine versus placebo. These TCRs come from a person between 18 and 60 years old who received the Ad26.COV2.S COVID-19 vaccine or a placebo.

This chain joins TRBV5-4 and TRBJ2-7; D ambiguous. This CDR3 region has 12 residues. Trimming left V 0 bases short and J 2 bases short, with 3 bases between. CDR1 is SGHNT and CDR2 is YYREEE in the germline V gene (reference sequence). For the CDR3, the DNA is TGTGCCAGCAGCTTGGGTGCCTACGAGCAGTACTTC. Translated, it gives CASSLGAYEQYF. The full variable domain, completed using reference TRBV5-4 and TRBJ2-7, is ETGVTQSPTHLIKTRGQQVTLRCSSQSGHNTVSWYQQALGQGPQFIFQYYREEENGRGNFPPRFSGLQFPNYSSELNVNALELDDSALYLCASSLGAYEQYFGPGTRLTVT.

The J gene is TRBJ1-5, the V gene TRBV4-2; D remains ambiguous. The ends were cut back, 0 bases at V and 0 bases at J, with 12 bases in the middle. This CDR3 is built from 17 residues. Germline V gene data show CDR1 as LGHNA and CDR2 as YNFKEQ. The CDR3 protein is CASSQDRNINSNQPQHF. The CDR3 DNA sequence: TGTGCCAGCAGCCAAGATCGGAACATAAATAGCAATCAGCCCCAGCATTTT.

This rearrangement joins TRBV6-6 to TRBJ1-4; 7 bases fit TRBD1. Germline CDR1 is MNHNY and CDR2 is SVGAGI (reference sequence). This CDR3 has 15 residues. Losses at the gene ends were 0 bases for V and 3 bases for J; bases not matched to a gene: 1. The CDR3: CASSYSGQPNEKLFF. For the CDR3, the DNA is TGTGCCAGCAGTTACTCGGGACAGCCTAATGAAAAACTGTTTTTT.

This chain joins TRBV10-3 and TRBJ1-5, with D possibly TRBD1 on 5 matching bases. The CDR3 runs to 13 residues. V was cut by 6 bases and J by 9 bases, with 15 bases left in between. CDR1 ENHRY and CDR2 SYGVKD come from the germline V gene. This CDR3 reads CAIRAGPGVPQHF. The CDR3, as DNA: TGTGCCATCAGAGCGGGACCGGGGGTGCCCCAGCATTTT.

The V call is TRBV7-9, the J call TRBJ1-5; the D is unclear. This CDR3 comprises 14 residues. V lost 5 bases, J lost 4 bases, and 12 bases lay in between. Germline-derived CDR1 and CDR2 are SEHNR and FQNEAQ (reference sequence). This CDR3 is CASSPPQVNQPQHF. The DNA of the CDR3 is TGTGCCAGCAGCCCCCCCCAGGTGAATCAGCCCCAGCATTTT.